These 22 T cell receptor beta chains were sequenced from one sample in a study of blood T cell repertoires in COVID-19. The protocol was immunoSEQ multiplex PCR, while the TCRdb copy is restricted to in-frame clones and leaves out a portion. The repertoire holds approximately 140,000 clones, with 70% to 90% as singletons. Sequenced material: PBMCs or T cells enriched from blood (not recorded which). The receptors were sampled from a woman aged 45 to 65 who had recovered from COVID-19.

The CDR3 nucleotides read TGTGCCAGCAGCCTAGCCCCCCGAGGGGGAACTAATGAAAAACTGTTTTTT. As protein: CASSLAPRGGTNEKLFF. The chain has TRBV11-2 and TRBJ1-4; possibly TRBD1 for D (6 bases). The CDR3 has 17 residues. In germline, CDR1 is SGHAT, CDR2 FQNNGV. V was pared by 5 bases and J by 1 base, with 17 bases between.

This sequence joins TRBV12-5 and TRBJ1-1; no clear D. Germline V gives CDR1 LGHNT, CDR2 FRNRAP. The CDR3 is made up of 13 amino acids. With 6 bases removed from V and 1 base from J, the gap between germline ends came to 9 bases. The CDR3 DNA reads as TGTGCTAGTGGCCACAACACGAACACTGAAGCTTTCTTT. Translated, it gives CASGHNTNTEAFF.

The chain is built from TRBV12-5 and TRBJ2-7; 7 bases line up with TRBD1. This CDR3 region has 16 residues. The trim removed 5 bases at V and 2 bases at J, leaving 12 bases unmatched. Germline lookup yields CDR1 LGHNT and CDR2 FRNRAP. The CDR3 spells CASGPETGNFPYEQYF. The CDR3, as DNA: TGTGCTAGTGGTCCGGAGACAGGGAATTTTCCCTACGAGCAGTACTTC. Full variable domain (remainder filled in from reference TRBV12-5 and TRBJ2-7): DARVTQTPRHKVTEMGQEVTMRCQPILGHNTVFWYRQTMMQGLELLAYFRNRAPLDDSGMPKDRFSAEMPDATLATLKIQPSEPRDSAVYFCASGPETGNFPYEQYFGPGTRLTVT.

The chain links TRBV7-6 to TRBJ2-2; tentative D call: TRBD1 (6 bases). Germline-derived CDR1 and CDR2 are SGHVS and FNYEAQ. Trimming cost V 5 bases and J 5 bases, with 15 bases left between them. The CDR3 totals 15 residues. CDR3 in amino acids: CASSQGSPGTGELFF. Here the CDR3 DNA reads TGTGCCAGCAGCCAGGGGTCCCCGGGTACCGGGGAGCTGTTTTTT. The complete variable domain, with remaining parts taken from reference TRBV7-6 and TRBJ2-2, reads GAGVSQSPRYKVTKRGQDVALRCDPISGHVSLYWYRQALGQGPEFLTYFNYEAQQDKSGLPNDRFSAERPEGSISTLTIQRTEQRDSAMYRCASSQGSPGTGELFFGEGSRLTVL.

Only one count was recorded for this clone. The gene calls are TRBV15 and TRBJ1-6; TRBD1 matches at 7 bases. The trim removed 0 bases at V and 9 bases at J, leaving 5 bases unmatched. CDR3 size: 15 residues. Germline V gene data show CDR1 as LNHNV and CDR2 as YYDKDF (reference sequence). CDR3 residues: CATSRDRDRASPLHF. CDR3 sequence (DNA): TGTGCCACCAGCAGAGATCGAGACAGGGCTTCACCCCTCCACTTT.

The V call is TRBV5-5, the J call TRBJ2-7, with 9 nucleotides matching TRBD1. From germline, CDR1 is SGHKS and CDR2 YYEKEE (reference sequence). The CDR3 is 12 amino acids. With 3 bases clipped from V and 12 bases from J, the junction kept 7 bases outside the gene matches. CDR3 coding DNA: TGTGCCAGCAGCTGGGGACAGGGAGTATGGTACTTC. This gives the protein CASSWGQGVWYF.

This clone was found a few times. The V call is TRBV6-5, the J call TRBJ1-2; TRBD1 aligns across 7 bases. Per germline, CDR1 MNHEY and CDR2 SVGAGI. The CDR3 is 15 residues long. J lost 4 bases, V lost 5 bases, and 10 bases had no gene match. The CDR3: CASSPVRQGSYGYTF. DNA for the CDR3: TGTGCCAGCAGTCCTGTACGACAGGGTAGCTATGGCTACACCTTC.

The chain's CDR3 is CASRDRVGAEAFF. In DNA, the CDR3 is TGTGCCAGCAGAGACAGGGTCGGGGCTGAAGCTTTCTTT. The chain is built from TRBV2 and TRBJ1-1; the match to TRBD1 covers 7 bases. CDR1 is SNHLY and CDR2 is FYNNEI in the germline V gene. Germline trimming cut 6 bases from V and 6 bases from J; bases unmatched to any gene: 7. The CDR3 loop spans 13 amino acids. Drawing the rest from reference TRBV2 and TRBJ1-1, the complete variable domain is EPEVTQTPSHQVTQMGQEVILRCVPISNHLYFYWYRQILGQKVEFLVSFYNNEISEKSEIFDDQFSVERPDGSNFTLKIRSTKLEDSAMYFCASRDRVGAEAFFGQGTRLTVV.

CDR3 amino acids: CASSEETASGANVLTF. The CDR3 region has the DNA TGTGCCAGCAGTGAAGAGACAGCTTCTGGGGCCAACGTCCTGACTTTC. The chain has TRBV2 and TRBJ2-6, with D perhaps TRBD1 (5 bases). CDR3 length: 16 amino acids. With 1 base removed from V and 1 base from J, the gap between germline ends came to 8 bases. Germline V gives CDR1 SNHLY, CDR2 FYNNEI.

V is TRBV18 and J is TRBJ1-2; D remains ambiguous. The germline gives CDR1 KGHSH, CDR2 LQKENI. This CDR3 spans 14 amino acids. V gave up 3 bases and J gave up 4 bases, with 12 bases separating them. The CDR3 protein is CASSPPPSVYGYTF. CDR3 DNA sequence: TGTGCCAGCTCACCCCCCCCGTCAGTCTATGGCTACACCTTC.

The gene calls are TRBV6-4 and TRBJ1-5; 12 nucleotides line up with TRBD1. V trimming: 6 bases; J trimming: 4 bases; junction bases outside the gene matches: 13. The germline V gene has CDR1 MRHNA and CDR2 SNTAGT. The CDR3 covers 18 residues. The CDR3 is CASRGDRGRLSDNQPQHF. For the CDR3, the DNA is TGTGCCAGCAGGGGGGACAGGGGGCGCCTCTCTGATAATCAGCCCCAGCATTTT.

This clone was counted between two and nine times. CDR3 bases: TGTGCCAGCAGTCAAAGCTTGACAGGGGGCAAGCAGTACTTC. Translated, it gives CASSQSLTGGKQYF. The V gene is TRBV7-8, the J gene TRBJ2-7; the match to TRBD1 covers 10 bases. The CDR3 extends over 14 amino acids. Germline lookup yields CDR1 SGHVS and CDR2 FQNEAQ. The V segment lost 6 bases and the J segment 8 bases; nucleotides outside the gene matches: 10.

The CDR3 DNA follows: TGTGCCACCAGCAGGTCCCAGGGGCCGGCCTATGGCTACACCTTC. Translation gives CATSRSQGPAYGYTF. The chain joins TRBV15 to TRBJ1-2, with a possible D match to TRBD1 (6 bases). V was clipped by 3 bases and J by 4 bases, with 15 bases between them. Germline CDR1 reads LNHNV; CDR2 reads YYDKDF (reference sequence). The CDR3 totals 15 residues.

V gene TRBV7-8 combines with J gene TRBJ2-3, with 8 nucleotides matching TRBD2. Losses at the gene ends were 3 bases for V and 0 bases for J; bases not matched to a gene: 2. Germline assignment: CDR1 SGHVS and CDR2 FQNEAQ. This CDR3 region has 15 residues. Here the CDR3 reads CASSFLAGSTDTQYF. The CDR3 nucleotides read TGTGCCAGCAGCTTCTTAGCGGGGAGCACAGATACGCAGTATTTT.

The chain uses TRBV7-8 and TRBJ1-6; D remains ambiguous. The CDR3 sequence is 15 residues long. Germline V gene data show CDR1 as SGHVS and CDR2 as FQNEAQ. V lost 1 base to trimming and J lost 2 bases, with 6 bases between them. Here the CDR3 DNA reads TGTGCCAGCAGCTTAGAGGGAGCCTATAATTCACCCCTCCACTTT. This gives the protein CASSLEGAYNSPLHF.

V gene TRBV5-1 combines with J gene TRBJ2-7; TRBD2 aligns across 7 bases. Germline assignment: CDR1 SGHRS and CDR2 YFSETQ. There are 16 residues in the CDR3. The V and J ends lost 0 bases and 1 base, in that order; junction bases with no gene match: 7. The DNA of the CDR3 is TGCGCCAGCAGCTTGGGACTAGCTAGACAATCCTACGAGCAGTACTTC. This encodes CASSLGLARQSYEQYF.

This clone was recorded only once. This chain uses TRBV18 with TRBJ1-1; tentatively, D is TRBD1 (6 bases). This CDR3 is 17 amino acids long. Germline CDR1 and CDR2: KGHSH and LQKENI. V was shortened by 2 bases and J by 4 bases, with 20 bases between the two germline ends. The DNA of the CDR3 is TGTGCCAGCTCACCAAATTTGCAGGGAGGGGGGATCACTGAAGCTTTCTTT. This encodes CASSPNLQGGGITEAFF.

V usage is TRBV7-9 and J usage is TRBJ1-4, with TRBD1 matching over 9 bases. Germline trimming cut 5 bases from V and 5 bases from J; bases unmatched to any gene: 6. Per germline, CDR1 SEHNR and CDR2 FQNEAQ (reference sequence). This CDR3 has 15 residues. Written as DNA, the CDR3 is TGTGCCAGCAGCCCTCTACAGGGGGCGAATGAAAAACTGTTTTTT. This gives the protein CASSPLQGANEKLFF.

This chain uses TRBV11-3 with TRBJ1-2; no definite D call. This CDR3 spans 13 amino acids. Germline V gene sequence: CDR1 SGHNT, CDR2 YENEEA. V was shortened by 7 bases and J by 5 bases, with 14 bases between the two germline ends. The CDR3 DNA reads as TGTGCCAGCACCTCAGCAGGCAAATATGGCTACACCTTC. This gives the protein CASTSAGKYGYTF. The variable domain in full, with the rest retrieved from reference TRBV11-3 and TRBJ1-2, is EAGVVQSPRYKIIEKKQPVAFWCNPISGHNTLYWYLQNLGQGPELLIRYENEEAVDDSQLPKDRFSAERLKGVDSTLKIQPAELGDSAVYLCASTSAGKYGYTFGSGTRLTVV.

The V call is TRBV6-4, the J call TRBJ2-5; TRBD1 agrees at 7 bases. Per germline, CDR1 MRHNA and CDR2 SNTAGT. The V segment lost 2 bases and the J segment 2 bases; nucleotides outside the gene matches: 8. The CDR3 has 16 residues. In nucleotides, the CDR3 is TGTGCCAGCAGTGACCCCTCCCGCAGGGGGCAAGAGACCCAGTACTTC. Amino acids: CASSDPSRRGQETQYF.

The chain recombines TRBV6-5 with TRBJ1-2; 9 bases line up with TRBD1. V lost 4 bases to trimming and J lost 4 bases; unmatched junction nucleotides: 7. In germline, CDR1 is MNHEY, CDR2 SVGAGI. The CDR3 covers 15 residues. This CDR3 reads CASSSYSTGGYGYTF. DNA of the CDR3: TGTGCCAGCAGTTCCTATTCGACAGGGGGCTATGGCTACACCTTC.

The chain uses TRBV6-5 and TRBJ1-3; D possibly corresponds to TRBD1 (5 bases). V shed 6 bases and J shed 4 bases, with 16 bases lying between them. Germline V gene sequence: CDR1 MNHEY, CDR2 SVGAGI. The CDR3 spans 15 residues. The CDR3 region is CASRYDRDGGNTIYF. CDR3 DNA sequence: TGTGCCAGCAGATATGACAGAGATGGGGGAAACACCATATATTTT.